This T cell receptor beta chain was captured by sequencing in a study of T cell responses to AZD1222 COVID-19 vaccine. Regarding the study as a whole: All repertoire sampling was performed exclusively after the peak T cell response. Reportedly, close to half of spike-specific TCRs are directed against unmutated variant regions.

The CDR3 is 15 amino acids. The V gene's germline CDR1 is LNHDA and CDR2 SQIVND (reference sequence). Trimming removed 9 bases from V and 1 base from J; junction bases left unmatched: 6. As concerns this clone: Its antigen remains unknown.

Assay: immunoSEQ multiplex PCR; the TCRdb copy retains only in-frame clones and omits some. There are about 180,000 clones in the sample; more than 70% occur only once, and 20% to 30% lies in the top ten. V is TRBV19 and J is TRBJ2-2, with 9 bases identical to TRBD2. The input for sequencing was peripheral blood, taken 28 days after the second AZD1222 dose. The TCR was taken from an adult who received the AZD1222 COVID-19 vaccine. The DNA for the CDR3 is TGTGCCAGCAGAAAGACTAGCGGGAACACCGGGGAGCTGTTTTTT. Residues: CASRKTSGNTGELFF.